Listed below are T cell receptor beta chains from one sample, sequenced in a study of cytomegalovirus exposure and HLA in healthy donors. The data were produced by immunoSEQ multiplex PCR, yet TCRdb's version contains in-frame clones alone and is incomplete. The sample consists of under 300,000 clones, approximately 84% of them appearing once. Sample: PBMCs. Every receptor here comes from a woman aged 40 to 50 in good health and CMV-seropositive. The CDR3 runs from the conserved cysteine through the conserved F or W. D genes are given only for firm matches. Clone size is not always given. Where it is, it says once, few, many or a class for expanded clones.

>NA|NA|TRBJ1-5|15|TRBV7-2
TGTGCCAGCAGCTTAGCAGCGGGGATCAATCAGCCCCAGCATTTT
CASSLAAGINQPQHF
>TRBD2|NA|TRBJ2-1|16|TRBV7-9
TGTGCCAGCAGCTCCGAAGCGGGAGGGTCCTACAATGAGCAGTTCTTC
CASSSEAGGSYNEQFF
>NA|NA|TRBJ1-1|15|TRBV28
TGTGCCAGCAGTTCCGGGGGGCAAGGGAACACTGAAGCTTTCTTT
CASSSGGQGNTEAFF
>NA|NA|TRBJ2-1|15|TRBV28
TGTGCCAGCAGTTTCCGTCCAGGGGGGTACAATGAGCAGTTCTTC
CASSFRPGGYNEQFF
>NA|NA|TRBJ1-2|14|TRBV9
TGTGCCAGCAGCGTGGGGGAGGGCATCAATGGCTACACCTTC
CASSVGEGINGYTF
>TRBD1|once|TRBJ2-7|14|TRBV6-5
TGTGCCAGCAGTCTCACGACAGGGGGCTCCGAGCAGTACTTC
CASSLTTGGSEQYF
>TRBD2|once|TRBJ2-2|17|TRBV30
TGTGCCTGGAGACCGCAGACTAGCCCTGAGGGCACCGGGGAGCTGTTTTTT
CAWRPQTSPEGTGELFF
>TRBD2|NA|TRBJ2-3|16|TRBV11-2
TGTGCCAGCAGCTTATCAAGCGGGAGGGGGACAGATACGCAGTATTTT
CASSLSSGRGTDTQYF
>TRBD1|NA|TRBJ1-5|15|TRBV7-8
TGTGCCAGCAGCTTTTCTGGACAGGGCAATCAGCCCCAGCATTTT
CASSFSGQGNQPQHF
>TRBD1|NA|TRBJ1-4|14|TRBV5-1
TGCGCCAGCAGCTTGGGACAGGGCGGTGAAAAACTGTTTTTT
CASSLGQGGEKLFF
>TRBD2|NA|TRBJ2-7|16|TRBV4-3
TGCGCCAGCAGCCAAGATCATCGCGGGAGTCCAGTCGAGCAGTACTTC
CASSQDHRGSPVEQYF
>TRBD2|NA|TRBJ2-1|16|TRBV7-9
TGTGCCAGCAGCTTACCAGCGGGAGGGGTTGACAATGAGCAGTTCTTC
CASSLPAGGVDNEQFF
>NA|NA|TRBJ1-5|12|TRBV27
TGTGCCAGCAGTTTTCCCCAGGGTCCCCAGCATTTT
CASSFPQGPQHF
>TRBD2|NA|TRBJ2-2|17|TRBV19
TGTGCCAGTAGTATTTCCGGTGGCGGGAGTTTCCCCGGGGAGCTGTTTTTT
CASSISGGGSFPGELFF
>NA|NA|TRBJ2-1|11|TRBV28
TGTGCCAGCAGTACAGGGTTGGGGCAGTTCTTC
CASSTGLGQFF
>NA|NA|TRBJ2-2|15|TRBV27
TGTGCCAGCAGTTTTCAGCGGACGAACACCGGGGAGCTGTTTTTT
CASSFQRTNTGELFF
>TRBD1|NA|TRBJ1-1|14|TRBV7-9
TGTGCCAGCAGCTCTGGGACAGCGAACACTGAAGCTTTCTTT
CASSSGTANTEAFF
>TRBD1|few|TRBJ2-5|16|TRBV18
TGTGCCAGCTCACCAAAAATCACAGGGGGCCCAGAGACCCAGTACTTC
CASSPKITGGPETQYF
>NA|NA|TRBJ2-7|16|TRBV30
TGTGCCTGGAGTCTTCCCACCTTGAGGGGAGCGGGTGAGCAGTACTTC
CAWSLPTLRGAGEQYF
>NA|NA|TRBJ2-6|15|TRBV6-5
TGTGCCAGCAGCGCAACAGGGACCGGGGCCAACGTCCTGACTTTC
CASSATGTGANVLTF
>TRBD1|few|TRBJ2-1|15|TRBV11-1
TGTGCCAGCAGCCTAGACAGGGGGGGTGTCAATGAGCAGTTCTTC
CASSLDRGGVNEQFF
>NA|NA|TRBJ1-4|11|TRBV20-1
TGCAGTGCTAGTTCAAACGGACAGCGGATTTTT
CSASSNGQRIF
>NA|few|TRBJ1-2|12|TRBV18
TGTGCCAGCTCAGCCGGGGGCTATGGCTACACCTTC
CASSAGGYGYTF
>TRBD1|NA|TRBJ2-2|14|TRBV5-4
TGTGCCAGCAGACGACAGGGGAACACCGGGGAGCTGTTTTTT
CASRRQGNTGELFF
>TRBD2|NA|TRBJ2-5|14|TRBV5-1
TGCGCCAGCAGCTTCCCGGGAGGGGAAGAGACCCAGTACTTC
CASSFPGGEETQYF
>NA|NA|TRBJ1-1|14|TRBV5-8
TGTGCCAGCAGCTTGGTGGTGGGGGGCACTGAAGCTTTCTTT
CASSLVVGGTEAFF
>NA|NA|TRBJ2-1|16|TRBV19
TGTGCCAGTAGTTCCAGTACGGGATCTGGCTTGGGTGAGCAGTTCTTC
CASSSSTGSGLGEQFF
>NA|NA|TRBJ1-1|11|TRBV29-1
TGCAGCGTCGGGGAGGACACTGAAGCTTTCTTT
CSVGEDTEAFF
>TRBD2|NA|TRBJ2-7|14|TRBV6-1
TGTGCCAGCAGTGTGACTAGCGGGATCTACGAGCAGTACTTC
CASSVTSGIYEQYF
>NA|NA|TRBJ1-2|16|TRBV11-1
TGTGCCAGCAGCTCCGTCGGACAGAAAGCTAACTATGGCTACACCTTC
CASSSVGQKANYGYTF
>NA|NA|TRBJ1-4|14|TRBV5-1
TGCGCCAGCAGGTTGACAGTGACTAATGAAAAACTGTTTTTT
CASRLTVTNEKLFF
>TRBD2|NA|TRBJ2-7|15|TRBV5-1
TGCGCCAGCAGCTTGGCGGGGGGGGCTCAATACGAGCAGTACTTC
CASSLAGGAQYEQYF
>NA|few|TRBJ2-7|13|TRBV30
TGTGCCTGGGACACGAGCGGAACCTACGAGCAGTACTTC
CAWDTSGTYEQYF
>TRBD1|NA|TRBJ1-2|14|TRBV19
TGTGCCAGTAGCCCGGGACAGCTCTTCTATGGCTACACCTTC
CASSPGQLFYGYTF
>TRBD1|NA|TRBJ1-2|16|TRBV5-1
TGCGCCAGCAGCTCCTCACAACGACAGGGTGGAGGGGGCTACACCTTC
CASSSSQRQGGGGYTF
>NA|NA|TRBJ1-1|15|TRBV5-1
TGCGCCAGCAGCTCAAGGGAAGGAGGGAGCACTGAAGCTTTCTTT
CASSSREGGSTEAFF
>NA|NA|TRBJ1-1|15|TRBV7-3
TGTGCCAGCAGCATAACGGACAATTTCAGGGCTGAAGCTTTCTTT
CASSITDNFRAEAFF
>NA|NA|TRBJ2-5|11|TRBV6-1
TGTGCCAGCAGCCAGAAAGAGACCCAGTACTTC
CASSQKETQYF
>TRBD2|NA|TRBJ2-7|16|TRBV27
TGTGCCAGCAGTCGGACTAGCGGGAGCCGCACCTACGAGCAGTACTTC
CASSRTSGSRTYEQYF
>TRBD2|NA|TRBJ2-1|14|TRBV30
TGTGCCTGGACCGCGGGAGGCGGATTAGGAGAGCAGTTCTTC
CAWTAGGGLGEQFF
>NA|NA|TRBJ2-3|13|TRBV10-3
TGTGCCTCCAAGCGGAACCCCACAGATACGCAGTATTTT
CASKRNPTDTQYF
>NA|NA|TRBJ1-5|14|TRBV28
TGTGCCAGCAAGATGGGGCGCATTGGGCAGCCCCAGCATTTT
CASKMGRIGQPQHF
>NA|NA|TRBJ1-3|15|TRBV19
TGTGCCAGTAGTATCGACTCCTCCCAGGGAAACACCATATATTTT
CASSIDSSQGNTIYF
>TRBD1|once|TRBJ1-3|15|TRBV7-9
TGTGCCAGCAGCTCGGGACAGTTACCCGGAAACACCATATATTTT
CASSSGQLPGNTIYF
>TRBD1|NA|TRBJ2-2|17|TRBV23-1
TGCGCCAGCAGTCAATCGGCCAGGGGGAAGAACACCGGGGAGCTGTTTTTT
CASSQSARGKNTGELFF
>TRBD1|NA|TRBJ2-5|14|TRBV7-2
TGTGCCAGCAGCCTGGGACAGTCGCGGATGACCCAGTACTTC
CASSLGQSRMTQYF
>NA|NA|TRBJ2-5|14|TRBV27
TGTGCCAGCAGTTTAGGGCAGGGAAGGGAGACCCAGTACTTC
CASSLGQGRETQYF
>NA|NA|TRBJ1-6|15|TRBV28
TGTGCCAGCAGTCCATCAGGGTCGCGGGGCTCACCCCTCCACTTT
CASSPSGSRGSPLHF
>NA|NA|TRBJ1-1|16|TRBV9
TGTGCCAGCAGCGTAGGCAGCGGGCGGATGAACACTGAAGCTTTCTTT
CASSVGSGRMNTEAFF